The present T cell receptor (beta chain) was sequenced within a study of blood T cell repertoires in COVID-19. Overall study: Researchers got acute and convalescent COVID-19 samples from the United States, Italy and Spain. Sample material is recorded as cDNA or gDNA derived from T cells, B-cell-depleted T cells, or PBMCs.

The germline V gene has CDR1 WSHSY and CDR2 SAAADI. The CDR3 sequence is 13 residues long. Trimming shortened V by 8 bases and J by 3 bases, and 10 bases separated the two germline ends. Methods used by the authors: Reference gene primer amplification gave nucleated cell count estimates. Some clones are missing from TCRdb's copy, which holds only in-frame ones; the method was immunoSEQ multiplex PCR. Clonal size and the V and J genes are those of that table, whereas D and trimming came from the DNA. The table shows 150,000 to 200,000 clones, with 85% to 95% occurring only once. The clonotype comes from a woman aged 45 to 65 with acute or convalescent COVID-19. Sequencing was carried out using peripheral blood. The chain carries TRBV10-2 and TRBJ1-4; D not resolved. Here the CDR3 reads CASGEGANEKLFF. CDR3 coding DNA: TGCGCCAGCGGGGAGGGAGCTAATGAAAAACTGTTTTTT.